The 9 T cell receptor beta chains reported below all come from one sample, sequenced in a study of cytomegalovirus exposure and HLA in healthy donors. Use of 60 Vbeta and 13 Jbeta primers characterized the PCR. TCRdb's table, derived via immunoSEQ multiplex PCR, lists solely in-frame clones and lacks some. This table has approximately 170,000 clones, 60% to 80% appearing once. The specimen was PBMCs. The receptors here all came from a man aged 18 to 29 in good health and CMV-seropositive.

This chain connects TRBV6-1 to TRBJ1-5, with D tentatively TRBD1 (5 bases). Trimming took off 6 bases at V and 0 bases at J, with 12 bases between the two ends. Germline V gene lookup returns CDR1 MNHNS and CDR2 SASEGT. The CDR3 spans 15 residues. CDR3 protein: CASRPGGPSNQPQHF. The CDR3 DNA is TGTGCCAGCAGACCCGGGGGTCCTAGCAATCAGCCCCAGCATTTT.

This clone was counted a single time. V and J are TRBV2 and TRBJ1-5, with D possibly TRBD1 on 6 matching bases. This CDR3 contains 17 residues. Per the germline V gene, CDR1 is SNHLY and CDR2 is FYNNEI. Trimming pared 5 bases from V and 0 bases from J, leaving 17 bases between. CDR3 in DNA: TGTGCCAGCAGTTCCCTCGGAGGACAGAATAGCAATCAGCCCCAGCATTTT. Translated: CASSSLGGQNSNQPQHF.

The genes are TRBV19 and TRBJ2-1; D is possibly TRBD2 (6 bases). V gave up 6 bases and J gave up 10 bases, with 10 bases separating them. This CDR3 is built from 11 residues. Per germline, CDR1 LNHDA and CDR2 SQIVND (reference sequence). CDR3 in DNA: TGTGCCAGTAGCCAGGGAGGAGAGCAGTTCTTC. The encoded protein is CASSQGGEQFF.

The chain couples TRBV6-1 to TRBJ2-1; D may be TRBD2 (5 bases). Trimming shortened V by 0 bases and J by 8 bases, and 5 bases separated the two germline ends. The CDR3 length is 12 residues. The germline gives CDR1 MNHNS, CDR2 SASEGT. DNA for the CDR3: TGTGCCAGCAGTGAAGCCGGGGATGAGCAGTTCTTC. It encodes CASSEAGDEQFF.

The chain has TRBV9 and TRBJ1-4; 10 bases fit TRBD1. The germline V gene encodes CDR1 SGDLS and CDR2 YYNGEE. CDR3 length equals 15 residues. The V and J ends lost 3 bases and 7 bases, in that order; junction bases with no gene match: 6. CDR3 nucleotides: TGTGCCAGCAGCGCCACCGGGACAGGGGTTGAAAAACTGTTTTTT. Protein product: CASSATGTGVEKLFF.

This rearrangement joins TRBV7-8 to TRBJ2-2; 7 bases align to TRBD2. V dropped 3 bases and J dropped 0; count of bases not matched to a gene: 7. The germline V gene encodes CDR1 SGHVS and CDR2 FQNEAQ. This CDR3 contains 17 residues. The CDR3 spells CASSFPSGAPNTGELFF. The CDR3 DNA is TGTGCCAGCAGCTTTCCTAGCGGAGCACCGAACACCGGGGAGCTGTTTTTT.

The J gene is TRBJ2-5, the V gene TRBV6-1; 7 nucleotides align to TRBD1. Looked up from germline, CDR1 is MNHNS and CDR2 is SASEGT. The trim removed 4 bases at V and 2 bases at J, leaving 1 base unmatched. The CDR3 sequence is 13 residues long. The CDR3 is CASSGGQQETQYF. For the CDR3, the DNA is TGTGCCAGCAGTGGGGGACAGCAAGAGACCCAGTACTTC.

This chain joins TRBV5-6 and TRBJ2-5; the D gene is possibly TRBD2 (5 bases). This CDR3 spans 16 amino acids. CDR1 is SGHDT and CDR2 is YYEEEE in the germline V gene. The V end was cut by 0 bases, the J end by 5 bases, with 17 bases between. As DNA, the CDR3 is TGTGCCAGCAGCTTGGATCCGGACTGGGGAAGGGAGACCCAGTACTTC. It yields the protein CASSLDPDWGRETQYF.

This chain joins TRBV4-2 and TRBJ2-2; TRBD1 aligns across 7 bases. This CDR3 has 19 residues. Germline V CDR1 and CDR2: LGHNA, YNFKEQ. J lost 2 bases, V lost 2 bases, and 14 bases had no gene match. CDR3 coding DNA: TGTGCCAGCAGCCAACGGCTCACAGGGGCGACGGTAAACACCGGGGAGCTGTTTTTT. Amino acids: CASSQRLTGATVNTGELFF.